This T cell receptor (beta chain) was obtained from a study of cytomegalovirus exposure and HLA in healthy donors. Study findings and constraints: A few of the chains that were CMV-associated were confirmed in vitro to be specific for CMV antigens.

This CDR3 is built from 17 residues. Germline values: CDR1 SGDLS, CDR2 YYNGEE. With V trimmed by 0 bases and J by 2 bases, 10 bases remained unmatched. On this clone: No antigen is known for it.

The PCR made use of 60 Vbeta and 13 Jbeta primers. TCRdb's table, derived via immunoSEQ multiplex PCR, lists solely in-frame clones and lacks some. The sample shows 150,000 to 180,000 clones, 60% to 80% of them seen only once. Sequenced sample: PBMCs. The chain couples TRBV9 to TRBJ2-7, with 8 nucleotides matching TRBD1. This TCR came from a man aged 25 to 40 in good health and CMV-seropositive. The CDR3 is CASSVGTGWPPTYEQYF. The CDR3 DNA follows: TGTGCCAGCAGCGTAGGGACAGGGTGGCCCCCAACCTACGAGCAGTACTTC.